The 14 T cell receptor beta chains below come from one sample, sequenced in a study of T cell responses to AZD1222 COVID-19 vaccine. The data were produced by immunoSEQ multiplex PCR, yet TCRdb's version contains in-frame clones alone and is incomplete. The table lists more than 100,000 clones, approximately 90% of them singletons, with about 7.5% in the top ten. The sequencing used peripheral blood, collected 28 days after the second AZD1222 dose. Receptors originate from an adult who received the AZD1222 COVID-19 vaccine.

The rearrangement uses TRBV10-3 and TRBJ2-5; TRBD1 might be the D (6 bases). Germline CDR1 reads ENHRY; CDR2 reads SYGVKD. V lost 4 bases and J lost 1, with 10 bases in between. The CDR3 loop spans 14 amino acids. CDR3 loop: CAISAWTVQETQYF. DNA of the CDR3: TGTGCCATCAGTGCCTGGACAGTCCAAGAGACCCAGTACTTC.

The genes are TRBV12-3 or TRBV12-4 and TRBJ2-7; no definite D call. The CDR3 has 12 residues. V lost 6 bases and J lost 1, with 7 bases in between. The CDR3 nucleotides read TGTGCCAGCAGCCTCGGGTCCTACGAGCAGTACTTC. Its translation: CASSLGSYEQYF.

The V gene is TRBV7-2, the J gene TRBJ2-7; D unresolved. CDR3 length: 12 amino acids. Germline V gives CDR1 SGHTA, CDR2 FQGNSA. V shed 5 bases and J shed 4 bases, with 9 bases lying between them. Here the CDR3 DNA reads TGTGCCAGCAGCCCCCAAAGGTACGAGCAGTACTTC. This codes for CASSPQRYEQYF.

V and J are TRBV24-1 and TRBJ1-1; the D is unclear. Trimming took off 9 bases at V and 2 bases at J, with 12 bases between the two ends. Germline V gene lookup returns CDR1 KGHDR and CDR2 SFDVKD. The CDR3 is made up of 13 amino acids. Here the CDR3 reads CATRESVNTEAFF. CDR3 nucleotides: TGTGCCACCCGGGAGTCTGTAAACACTGAAGCTTTCTTT.

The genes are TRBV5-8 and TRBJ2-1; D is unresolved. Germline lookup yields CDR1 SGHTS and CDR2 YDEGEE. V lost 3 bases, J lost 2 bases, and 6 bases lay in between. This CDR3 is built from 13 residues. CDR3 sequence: CASSSAAYNEQFF. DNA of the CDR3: TGTGCCAGCAGCTCGGCGGCCTACAATGAGCAGTTCTTC.

The CDR3 reads CASSLGGAISTDTQYF. CDR3 coding DNA: TGCGCCAGCAGCTTGGGTGGGGCGATCAGCACAGATACGCAGTATTTT. This rearrangement joins TRBV5-1 to TRBJ2-3, with a possible D match to TRBD1 (5 bases). Per germline, CDR1 SGHRS and CDR2 YFSETQ. CDR3 length: 16 amino acids. V was trimmed by 0 bases and J by 0 bases, leaving 11 bases between them.

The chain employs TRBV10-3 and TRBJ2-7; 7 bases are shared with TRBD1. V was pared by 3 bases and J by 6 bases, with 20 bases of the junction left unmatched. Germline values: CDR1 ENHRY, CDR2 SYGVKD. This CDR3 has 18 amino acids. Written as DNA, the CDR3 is TGTGCCATCAGTGATTCGACAGGGCTCTTAAGACCGGGCCCCGAGCAGTACTTC. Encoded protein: CAISDSTGLLRPGPEQYF.

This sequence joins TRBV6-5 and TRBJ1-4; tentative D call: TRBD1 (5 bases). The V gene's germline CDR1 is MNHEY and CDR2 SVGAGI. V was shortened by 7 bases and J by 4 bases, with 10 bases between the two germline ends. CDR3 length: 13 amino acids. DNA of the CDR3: TGTGCCAGCACTTGGACAATTAATGAAAAACTGTTTTTT. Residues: CASTWTINEKLFF.

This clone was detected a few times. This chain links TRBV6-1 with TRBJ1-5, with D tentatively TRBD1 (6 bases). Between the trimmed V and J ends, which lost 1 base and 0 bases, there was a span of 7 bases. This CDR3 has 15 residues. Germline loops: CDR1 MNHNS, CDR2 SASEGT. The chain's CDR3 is CASSEGTDSNQPQHF. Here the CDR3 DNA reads TGTGCCAGCAGTGAAGGGACAGATAGCAATCAGCCCCAGCATTTT.

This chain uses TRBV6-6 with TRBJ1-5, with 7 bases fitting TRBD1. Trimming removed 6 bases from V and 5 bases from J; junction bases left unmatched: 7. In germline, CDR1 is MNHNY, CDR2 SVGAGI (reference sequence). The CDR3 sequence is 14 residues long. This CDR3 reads CASRMGQNDQPQHF. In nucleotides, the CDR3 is TGTGCCAGCAGAATGGGACAGAACGATCAGCCCCAGCATTTT.

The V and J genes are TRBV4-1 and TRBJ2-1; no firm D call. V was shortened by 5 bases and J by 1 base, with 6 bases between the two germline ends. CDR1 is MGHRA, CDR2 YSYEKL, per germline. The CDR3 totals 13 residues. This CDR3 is CASSGQSYNEQFF. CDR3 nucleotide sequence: TGCGCCAGCAGCGGTCAGTCCTACAATGAGCAGTTCTTC.

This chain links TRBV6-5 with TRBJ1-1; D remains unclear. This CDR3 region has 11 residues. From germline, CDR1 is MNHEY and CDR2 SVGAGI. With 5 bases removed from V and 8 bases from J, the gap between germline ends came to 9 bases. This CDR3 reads CASSIIDEAFF. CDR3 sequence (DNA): TGTGCCAGCAGTATCATAGACGAAGCTTTCTTT.

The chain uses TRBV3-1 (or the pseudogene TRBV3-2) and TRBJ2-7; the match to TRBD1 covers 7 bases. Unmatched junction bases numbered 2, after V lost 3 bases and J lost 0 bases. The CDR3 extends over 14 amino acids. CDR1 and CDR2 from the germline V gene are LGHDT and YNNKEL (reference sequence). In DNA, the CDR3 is TGTGCCAGCAGCCAGTACAGGGGCTCCTACGAGCAGTACTTC. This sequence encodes CASSQYRGSYEQYF.

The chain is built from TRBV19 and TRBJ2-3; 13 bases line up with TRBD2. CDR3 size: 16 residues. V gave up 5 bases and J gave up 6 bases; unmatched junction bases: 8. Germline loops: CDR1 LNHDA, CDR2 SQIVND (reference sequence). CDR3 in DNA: TGTGCCAGTAGTTTTCGACTAGCGGGAGGTTCGGATACGCAGTATTTT. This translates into CASSFRLAGGSDTQYF.